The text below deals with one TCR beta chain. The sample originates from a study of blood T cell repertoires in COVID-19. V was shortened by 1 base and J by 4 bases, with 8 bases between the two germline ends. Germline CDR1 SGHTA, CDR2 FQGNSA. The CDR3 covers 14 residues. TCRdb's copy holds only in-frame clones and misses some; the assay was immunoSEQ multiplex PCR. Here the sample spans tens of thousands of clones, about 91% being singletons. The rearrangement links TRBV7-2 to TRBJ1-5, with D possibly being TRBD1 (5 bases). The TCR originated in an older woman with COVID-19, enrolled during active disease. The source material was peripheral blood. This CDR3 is CASSLGTGNQPQHF. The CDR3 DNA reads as TGTGCCAGCAGCTTAGGCACAGGTAATCAGCCCCAGCATTTT.